Each of the 11 T cell receptor beta chains below was sequenced from the same sample in a study of blood T cell repertoires in COVID-19 (dated by TCRdb to the early 2020s). Library preparation employed the immunoSEQ multiplex PCR assay. The immuneACCESS repertoire file appears here via TCRdb, limited to in-frame rearrangements. These files lack a portion of the clones; in checked studies, under half of the deficit traces to unresolved V genes, and the cause of the others is not known. This sample comprises over 25,000 clones, nearly 85% of them detected only once. The ten largest account for roughly 15% of the sample. Sequences were obtained from peripheral blood. The receptors stem from a man between 65 and 85 years old with active COVID-19.

J is TRBJ1-6 and V is TRBV6-5, with 10 bases aligning to TRBD1. The V and J ends lost 6 bases and 7 bases, in that order; junction bases with no gene match: 6. The CDR3 is 15 residues long. Germline CDR1 and CDR2: MNHEY and SVGAGI. CDR3 nucleotides: TGTGCCAGCAGAGAGGACAGGGGGAAGAATTCACCCCTCCACTTT. Its translation is CASREDRGKNSPLHF.

The chain is built from TRBV9 and TRBJ1-4; the match to TRBD1 covers 9 bases. With 0 bases clipped from V and 5 bases from J, the junction kept 2 bases outside the gene matches. CDR3 size: 15 residues. Germline-derived CDR1 and CDR2 are SGDLS and YYNGEE. CDR3 nucleotides: TGTGCCAGCAGCGTAGGCGGGACAGGGAATGAAAAACTGTTTTTT. Amino acid sequence: CASSVGGTGNEKLFF. The complete variable domain, with remaining parts taken from reference TRBV9 and TRBJ1-4, reads DSGVTQTPKHLITATGQRVTLRCSPRSGDLSVYWYQQSLDQGLQFLIQYYNGEERAKGNILERFSAQQFPDLHSELNLSSLELGDSALYFCASSVGGTGNEKLFFGSGTQLSVL.

The genes are TRBV6-5 and TRBJ2-3; 8 bases are shared with TRBD2. The CDR3 totals 15 residues. Germline assignment: CDR1 MNHEY and CDR2 SVGAGI. Trimming at V came to 6 bases and at J to 3 bases, leaving 8 bases not matched to a gene. The CDR3 reads CASRRPGLGTDTQYF. In nucleotides, the CDR3 is TGTGCCAGCAGAAGACCGGGACTAGGTACAGATACGCAGTATTTT.

This chain connects TRBV28 to TRBJ2-2; 8 positions agree with TRBD1. With 2 bases clipped from V and 1 base from J, the junction kept 15 bases outside the gene matches. There are 20 residues in the CDR3. Germline loops: CDR1 MDHEN, CDR2 SYDVKM. CDR3 in DNA: TGTGCCAGCAGTTTAATCCGAGGCAGGGGGCAGTTTGGGAACACCGGGGAGCTGTTTTTT. It is translated as CASSLIRGRGQFGNTGELFF.

This chain uses TRBV11-3 with TRBJ2-3, with D perhaps TRBD1 (5 bases). The CDR3 covers 14 residues. The germline V gene has CDR1 SGHNT and CDR2 YENEEA. Trimming took 0 bases from V and 5 from J, leaving 9 bases between them. CDR3 loop: CASSLDAQGDTQYF. CDR3 DNA: TGTGCCAGCAGCTTAGATGCTCAGGGAGATACGCAGTATTTT.

This sequence joins TRBV2 and TRBJ1-5; a possible D gene is TRBD1 (5 bases). V gave up 3 bases and J gave up 4 bases, with 13 bases separating them. Germline V gives CDR1 SNHLY, CDR2 FYNNEI. This CDR3 has 15 amino acids. The CDR3 bases are TGTGCCAGCAGTGATTGGGCAGGGTGGAATCAGCCCCAGCATTTT. Its translation is CASSDWAGWNQPQHF.

The chain joins TRBV6-5 to TRBJ1-1, with D tentatively TRBD1 (5 bases). This CDR3 contains 14 residues. The germline gives CDR1 MNHEY, CDR2 SVGAGI. V was clipped by 5 bases and J by 0 bases, with 10 bases between them. Written as DNA, the CDR3 is TGTGCCAGCAGTCTAAGACAGATGAACACTGAAGCTTTCTTT. It is translated as CASSLRQMNTEAFF.

The CDR3 here is CASSLLGGATDTQYF. Here the CDR3 DNA reads TGTGCCAGCAGCTTACTGGGGGGGGCGACAGATACGCAGTATTTT. The chain joins TRBV7-2 to TRBJ2-3, with a possible D match to TRBD2 (7 bases). CDR1 is SGHTA and CDR2 is FQGNSA in the germline V gene. The CDR3 is made up of 15 amino acids. The V end lost 2 bases, the J end lost 3 bases, and 12 bases lay between the germline ends.

V gene TRBV28 combines with J gene TRBJ2-3; 8 positions match TRBD1. Unmatched junction bases numbered 8, after V lost 6 bases and J lost 0 bases. Looked up from germline, CDR1 is MDHEN and CDR2 is SYDVKM. CDR3 length: 16 residues. CDR3 nucleotide sequence: TGTGCCAGCAGGACGACAGGGGCTCCCAGCACAGATACGCAGTATTTT. This encodes CASRTTGAPSTDTQYF.

The chain links TRBV6-1 to TRBJ2-5, with no clear D. Germline V gene data show CDR1 as MNHNS and CDR2 as SASEGT. The ends were cut back, 3 bases at V and 4 bases at J, with 6 bases in the middle. The CDR3 runs to 12 residues. The CDR3 nucleotides read TGTGCCAGCAGTGAGTCCAGAGAGACCCAGTACTTC. This sequence encodes CASSESRETQYF.

The chain employs TRBV7-9 and TRBJ2-5; 10 nucleotides match TRBD2. V lost 2 bases, J lost 4 bases, and 7 bases stayed unmatched. CDR1 SEHNR and CDR2 FQNEAQ come from the germline V gene (reference sequence). This CDR3 comprises 16 residues. The CDR3 here is CASSLTSGAKGETQYF. The CDR3 coding sequence is TGTGCCAGCAGCTTAACTAGCGGGGCCAAGGGAGAGACCCAGTACTTC.